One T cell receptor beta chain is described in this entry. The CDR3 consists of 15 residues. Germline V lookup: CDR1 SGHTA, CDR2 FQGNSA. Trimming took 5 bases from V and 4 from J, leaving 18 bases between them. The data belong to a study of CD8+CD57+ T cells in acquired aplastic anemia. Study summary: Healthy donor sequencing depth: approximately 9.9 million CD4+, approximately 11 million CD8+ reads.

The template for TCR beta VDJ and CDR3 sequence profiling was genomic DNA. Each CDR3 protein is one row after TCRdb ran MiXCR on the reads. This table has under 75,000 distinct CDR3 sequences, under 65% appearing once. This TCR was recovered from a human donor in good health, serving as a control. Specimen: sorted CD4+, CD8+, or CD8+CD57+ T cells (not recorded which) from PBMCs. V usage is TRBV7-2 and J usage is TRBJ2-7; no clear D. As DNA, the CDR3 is TGTGCCAGCAGCCCCGATGGCTCCAGACGATACGAGCAGTACTTC. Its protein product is CASSPDGSRRYEQYF. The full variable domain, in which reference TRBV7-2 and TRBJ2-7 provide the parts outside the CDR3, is GAGVSQSPSNKVTEKGKDVELRCDPISGHTALYWYRQSLGQGLEFLIYFQGNSAPDKSGLPSDRFSAERTGGSVSTLTIQRTQQEDSAVYLCASSPDGSRRYEQYFGPGTRLTVT.